Ten or more counts support the clone carrying this T cell receptor (beta chain). This library used about 360 ng RNA and molecular barcoded adaptors spanning alpha/delta and beta/gamma chains. A single record per CDR3 protein comes from TCRdb applying MiXCR to the reads. The sample holds more than 100,000 distinct CDR3 sequences, approximately 13% seen once. The data are from a study of read filtering for tumor transcriptome and immune sequencing. CDR3 length equals 17 residues. Germline assignment: CDR1 KGHSH and CDR2 LQKENI. The junction had 23 bases not matched to a gene; V was cut back by 10 bases and J by 9 bases.

The gene calls are TRBV18 and TRBJ2-1, with TRBD2 identical over 8 bases. Sequenced sample: a population of CD138-negative cells sorted from bone marrow. This receptor was identified in a donor at least 40 years old with multiple myeloma. The CDR3 protein is CANCTADGRVPKSEQFF. The CDR3 nucleotides are TGTGCCAACTGCACTGCAGACGGGAGGGTCCCGAAGTCTGAGCAGTTCTTC.